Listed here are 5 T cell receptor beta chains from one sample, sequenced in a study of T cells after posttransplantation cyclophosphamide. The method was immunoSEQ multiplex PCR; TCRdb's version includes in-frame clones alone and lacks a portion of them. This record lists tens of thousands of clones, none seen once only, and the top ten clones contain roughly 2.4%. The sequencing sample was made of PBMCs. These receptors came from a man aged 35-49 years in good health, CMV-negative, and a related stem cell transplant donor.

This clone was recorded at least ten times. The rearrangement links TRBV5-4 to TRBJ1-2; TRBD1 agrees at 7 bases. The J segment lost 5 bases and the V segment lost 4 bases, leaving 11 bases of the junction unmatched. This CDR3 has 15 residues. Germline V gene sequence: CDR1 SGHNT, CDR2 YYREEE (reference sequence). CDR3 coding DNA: TGTGCCAGCAGCCTAGCGGGACAGACTACTTATGGCTACACCTTC. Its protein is CASSLAGQTTYGYTF.

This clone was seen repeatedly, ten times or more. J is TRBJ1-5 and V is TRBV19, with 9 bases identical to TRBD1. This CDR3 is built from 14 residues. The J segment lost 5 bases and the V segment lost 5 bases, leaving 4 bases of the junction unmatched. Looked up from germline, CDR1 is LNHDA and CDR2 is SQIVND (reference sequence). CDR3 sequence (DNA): TGTGCCAGTAGTGTAACAGGGGGCGATCAGCCCCAGCATTTT. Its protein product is CASSVTGGDQPQHF.

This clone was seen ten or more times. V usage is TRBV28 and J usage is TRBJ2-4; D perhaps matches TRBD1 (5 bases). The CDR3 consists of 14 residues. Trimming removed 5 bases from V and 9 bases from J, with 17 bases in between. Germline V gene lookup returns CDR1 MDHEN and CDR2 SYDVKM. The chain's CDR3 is CASSLKGVRGIQYF. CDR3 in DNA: TGTGCCAGCAGTCTGAAAGGGGTGAGAGGCATTCAGTACTTC.

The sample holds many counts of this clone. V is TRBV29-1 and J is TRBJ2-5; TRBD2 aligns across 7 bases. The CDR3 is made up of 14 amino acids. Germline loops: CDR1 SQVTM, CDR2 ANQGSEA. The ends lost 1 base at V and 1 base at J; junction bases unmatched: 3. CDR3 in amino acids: CSVEGVAGQETQYF. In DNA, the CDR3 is TGCAGCGTTGAAGGGGTAGCGGGCCAAGAGACCCAGTACTTC.

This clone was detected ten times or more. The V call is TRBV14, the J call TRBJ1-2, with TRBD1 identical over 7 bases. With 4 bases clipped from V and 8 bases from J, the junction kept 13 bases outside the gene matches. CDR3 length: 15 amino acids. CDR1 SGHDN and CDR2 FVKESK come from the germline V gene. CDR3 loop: CASSPGQERFQGYTF. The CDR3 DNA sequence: TGTGCCAGCAGCCCCGGACAGGAAAGATTTCAGGGCTACACCTTC.